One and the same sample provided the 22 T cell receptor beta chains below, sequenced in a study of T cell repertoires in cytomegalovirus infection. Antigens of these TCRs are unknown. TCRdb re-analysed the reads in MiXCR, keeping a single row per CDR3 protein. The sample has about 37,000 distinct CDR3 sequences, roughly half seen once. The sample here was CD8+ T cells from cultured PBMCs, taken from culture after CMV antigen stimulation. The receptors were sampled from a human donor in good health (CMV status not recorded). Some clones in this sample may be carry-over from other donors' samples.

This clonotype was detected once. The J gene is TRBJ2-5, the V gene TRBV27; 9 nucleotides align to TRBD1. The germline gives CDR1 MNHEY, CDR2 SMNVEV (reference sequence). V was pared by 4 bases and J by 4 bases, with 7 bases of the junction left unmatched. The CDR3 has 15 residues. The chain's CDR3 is CASSSYRGQGETQYF. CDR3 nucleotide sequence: TGTGCCAGCAGTTCCTACAGGGGGCAGGGAGAGACCCAGTACTTC.

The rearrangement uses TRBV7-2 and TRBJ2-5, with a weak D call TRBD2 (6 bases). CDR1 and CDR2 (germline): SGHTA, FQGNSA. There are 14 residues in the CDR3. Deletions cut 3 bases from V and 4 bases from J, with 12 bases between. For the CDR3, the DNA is TGTGCCAGCAGCTTCGACGGGAGCGGAGAGACCCAGTACTTC. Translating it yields CASSFDGSGETQYF.

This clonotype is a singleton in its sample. CDR3 in amino acids: CSANPYLGRAKGGYTF. The CDR3 coding sequence is TGCAGTGCGAACCCCTATTTGGGCAGGGCGAAAGGGGGCTACACCTTC. The J gene is TRBJ1-2, the V gene TRBV20-1; TRBD1 is a possible D gene (5 bases). V was pared by 6 bases and J by 8 bases, with 28 bases between. The CDR3 covers 16 residues. Germline assignment: CDR1 DFQATT and CDR2 SNEGSKA (reference sequence).

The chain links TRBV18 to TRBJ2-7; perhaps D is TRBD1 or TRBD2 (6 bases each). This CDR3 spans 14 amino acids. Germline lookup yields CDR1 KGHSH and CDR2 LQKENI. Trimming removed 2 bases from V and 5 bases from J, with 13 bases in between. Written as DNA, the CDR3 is TGTGCCAGCTCACCAAGCAGGGGAGGCCACGAGCAGTACTTC. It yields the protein CASSPSRGGHEQYF.

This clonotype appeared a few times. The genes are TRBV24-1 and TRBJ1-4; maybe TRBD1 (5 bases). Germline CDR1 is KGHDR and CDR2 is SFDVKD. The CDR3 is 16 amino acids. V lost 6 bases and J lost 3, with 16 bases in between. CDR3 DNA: TGTGCCACCAGTCACGGGGCGTCCGGAGCTAATGAAAAACTGTTTTTT. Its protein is CATSHGASGANEKLFF.

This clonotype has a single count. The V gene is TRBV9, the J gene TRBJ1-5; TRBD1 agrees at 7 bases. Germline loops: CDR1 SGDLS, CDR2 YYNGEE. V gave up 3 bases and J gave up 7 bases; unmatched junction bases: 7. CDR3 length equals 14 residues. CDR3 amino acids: CASSGGTASQPQHF. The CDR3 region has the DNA TGTGCCAGCAGCGGAGGGACAGCGTCCCAGCCCCAGCATTTT.

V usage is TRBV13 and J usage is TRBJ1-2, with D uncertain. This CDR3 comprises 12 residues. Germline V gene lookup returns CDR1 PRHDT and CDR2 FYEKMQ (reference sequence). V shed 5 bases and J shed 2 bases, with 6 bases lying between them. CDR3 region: CASSLLNYGYTF. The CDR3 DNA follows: TGTGCCAGCAGCCTCCTCAACTATGGCTACACCTTC.

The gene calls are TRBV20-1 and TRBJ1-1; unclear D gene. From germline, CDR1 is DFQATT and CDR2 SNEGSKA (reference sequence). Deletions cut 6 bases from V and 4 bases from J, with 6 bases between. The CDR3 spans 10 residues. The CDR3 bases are TGCAGTGCCGGTTTCACTGAAGCTTTCTTT. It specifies CSAGFTEAFF.

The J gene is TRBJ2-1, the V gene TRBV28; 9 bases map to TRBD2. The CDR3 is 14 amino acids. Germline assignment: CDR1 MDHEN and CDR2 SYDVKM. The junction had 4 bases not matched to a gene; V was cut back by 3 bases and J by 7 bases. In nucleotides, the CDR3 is TGTGCCAGCAGTTTGGGGCTAGCGGGGAATGAGCAGTTCTTC. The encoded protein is CASSLGLAGNEQFF.

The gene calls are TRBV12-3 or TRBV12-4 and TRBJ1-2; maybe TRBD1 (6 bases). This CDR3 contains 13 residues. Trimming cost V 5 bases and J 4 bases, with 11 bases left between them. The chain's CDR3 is CASSRGQLYGYTF. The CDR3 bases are TGTGCCAGCAGTAGAGGACAGCTCTATGGCTACACCTTC.

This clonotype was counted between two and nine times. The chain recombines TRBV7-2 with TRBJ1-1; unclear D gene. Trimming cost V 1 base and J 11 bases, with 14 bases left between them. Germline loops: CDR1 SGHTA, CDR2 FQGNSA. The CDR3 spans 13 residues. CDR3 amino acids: CASSLVTRFQAFF. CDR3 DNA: TGTGCCAGCAGCTTAGTTACGAGGTTTCAGGCTTTCTTT.

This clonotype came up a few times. The CDR3 spells CASSLALYGTGLNNEQFF. The CDR3, as DNA: TGTGCCAGCAGCTTAGCTCTCTACGGGACAGGTCTAAACAATGAGCAGTTCTTC. The J gene is TRBJ2-1, the V gene TRBV11-2, with 8 bases aligning to TRBD1. The CDR3 spans 18 residues. The V segment lost 1 base and the J segment 5 bases; nucleotides outside the gene matches: 13. Germline V lookup: CDR1 SGHAT, CDR2 FQNNGV.

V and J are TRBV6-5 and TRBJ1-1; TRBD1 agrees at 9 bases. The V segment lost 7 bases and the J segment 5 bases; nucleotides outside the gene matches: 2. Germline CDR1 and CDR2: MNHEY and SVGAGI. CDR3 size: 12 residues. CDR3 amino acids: CASKTGGTEAFF. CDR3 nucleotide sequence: TGTGCCAGCAAGACAGGGGGAACTGAAGCTTTCTTT.

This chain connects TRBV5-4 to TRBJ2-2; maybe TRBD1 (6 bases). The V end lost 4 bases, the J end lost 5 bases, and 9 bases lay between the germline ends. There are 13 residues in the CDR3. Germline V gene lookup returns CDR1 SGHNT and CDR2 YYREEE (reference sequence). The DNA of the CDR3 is TGTGCCAGCAGCGAAGGGGGTACCGGGGAGCTGTTTTTT. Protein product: CASSEGGTGELFF.

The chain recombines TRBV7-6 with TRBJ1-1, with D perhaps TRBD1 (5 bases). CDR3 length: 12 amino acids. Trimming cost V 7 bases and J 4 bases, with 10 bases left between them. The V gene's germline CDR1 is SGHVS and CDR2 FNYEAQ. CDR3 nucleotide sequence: TGTGCCAGCACTATGAGGGGCACTGAAGCTTTCTTT. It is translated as CASTMRGTEAFF.

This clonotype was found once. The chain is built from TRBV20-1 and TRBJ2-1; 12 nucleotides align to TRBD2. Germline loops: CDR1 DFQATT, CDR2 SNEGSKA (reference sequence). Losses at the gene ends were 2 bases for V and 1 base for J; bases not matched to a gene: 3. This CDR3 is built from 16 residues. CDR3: CSARLAGGQSYNEQFF. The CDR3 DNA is TGCAGTGCTAGACTAGCGGGAGGGCAATCCTACAATGAGCAGTTCTTC.

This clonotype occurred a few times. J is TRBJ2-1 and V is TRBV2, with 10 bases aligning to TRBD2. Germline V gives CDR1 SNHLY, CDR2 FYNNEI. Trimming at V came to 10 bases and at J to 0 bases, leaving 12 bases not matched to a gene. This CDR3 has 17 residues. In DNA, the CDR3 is TGTGCCAACCGGGGCAGAGCGGGGGGGAGCTCCTACAATGAGCAGTTCTTC. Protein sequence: CANRGRAGGSSYNEQFF.

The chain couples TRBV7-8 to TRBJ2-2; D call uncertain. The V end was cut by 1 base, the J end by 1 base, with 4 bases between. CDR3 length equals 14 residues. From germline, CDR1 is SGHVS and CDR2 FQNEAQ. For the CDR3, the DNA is TGTGCCAGCAGCTTAGGGGTGAACACCGGGGAGCTGTTTTTT. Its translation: CASSLGVNTGELFF.

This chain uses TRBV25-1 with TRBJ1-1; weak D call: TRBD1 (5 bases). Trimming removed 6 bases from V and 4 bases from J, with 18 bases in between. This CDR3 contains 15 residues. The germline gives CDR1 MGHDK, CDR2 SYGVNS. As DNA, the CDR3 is TGTGCCAGCAGGGCCCCTTCGGAGAGGGGCACTGAAGCTTTCTTT. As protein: CASRAPSERGTEAFF.

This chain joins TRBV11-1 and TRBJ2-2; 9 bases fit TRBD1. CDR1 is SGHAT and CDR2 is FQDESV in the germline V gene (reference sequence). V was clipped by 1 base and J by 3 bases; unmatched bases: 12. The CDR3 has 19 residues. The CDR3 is CASSLGTGVLPPDTGELFF. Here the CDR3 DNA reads TGTGCCAGCAGCTTAGGGACAGGGGTTCTACCGCCGGACACCGGGGAGCTGTTTTTT. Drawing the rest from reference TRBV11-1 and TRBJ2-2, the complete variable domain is EAEVAQSPRYKITEKSQAVAFWCDPISGHATLYWYRQILGQGPELLVQFQDESVVDDSQLPKDRFSAERLKGVDSTLKIQPAELGDSAMYLCASSLGTGVLPPDTGELFFGEGSRLTVL.

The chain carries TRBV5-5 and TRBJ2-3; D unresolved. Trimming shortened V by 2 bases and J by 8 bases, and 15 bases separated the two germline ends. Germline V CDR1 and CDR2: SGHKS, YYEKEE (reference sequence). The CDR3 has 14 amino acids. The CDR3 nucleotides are TGTGCCAGCAGCTTAAGGAGCCCCTTTTTTACGCAGTATTTT. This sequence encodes CASSLRSPFFTQYF.

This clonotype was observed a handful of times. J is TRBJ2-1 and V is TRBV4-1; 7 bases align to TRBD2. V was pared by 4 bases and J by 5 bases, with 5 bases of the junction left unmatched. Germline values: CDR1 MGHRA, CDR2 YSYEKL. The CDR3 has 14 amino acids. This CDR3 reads CASSRGGKDNEQFF. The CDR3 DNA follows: TGCGCCAGCAGCCGCGGGGGAAAGGACAATGAGCAGTTCTTC.